Listed here is a single T cell receptor (beta chain). This record comes from a study of blood T cell repertoires in COVID-19. Study at large: COVID-19 samples collected from the United States, Italy and Spain covered acute and convalescent phases. PBMCs, B-cell-depleted T cells, or T cells were the source of the cDNA or gDNA that made up the material.

Germline assignment: CDR1 SEHNR and CDR2 FQNEAQ (reference sequence). This CDR3 has 15 amino acids. V was pared by 5 bases and J by 2 bases, with 8 bases of the junction left unmatched. Authors' analysis steps: Amplifying reference gene primers gave estimates of nucleated cell counts. Assay used: immunoSEQ multiplex PCR; TCRdb lists only in-frame clones, some missing. V and J calls plus clone size are reproduced from that table; the DNA served to infer D and trimming. The table has 180,000 or so clones, around 86% seen once. The rearrangement uses TRBV7-9 and TRBJ1-2; 7 nucleotides line up with TRBD1. The material sequenced was peripheral blood. This TCR derives from a young man with acute or convalescent COVID-19. Here the CDR3 DNA reads TGTGCCAGCAGCGATAAGGGGGCGGGGAACTATGGCTACACCTTC. Its protein is CASSDKGAGNYGYTF.